This T cell receptor beta chain was recorded in a study of human T cells and chemical hapten exposure. General observations from the study: After DPC sensitization, TCRs above 1 in 1000 frequency showed no change.

Trimming took 3 bases from V and 5 from J; bases not matched to a gene: 7. The CDR3 is made up of 16 amino acids. Germline assignment: CDR1 MNHNS and CDR2 SASEGT. RNA extraction used unfractionated whole blood as the source of total RNA. As originally analysed: Individual samples carried between roughly 23,224 and 700,000 TCRs, with roughly 95,000 as the median. TCRdb itself ran the 5' RACE reads through MiXCR, one entry per CDR3 protein. For this entry, the V and J calls and clone size follow TCRdb and not the study's own pipeline. The table lists approximately 150,000 distinct CDR3 sequences, 4.1% of them singletons. This clonotype was picked up many times. Antigen unknown.

The V gene is TRBV6-1, the J gene TRBJ1-5; 10 nucleotides align to TRBD1. The TCR originated in a female donor in good health. The DNA of the CDR3 is TGTGCCAGCAGTGAGGGGACAGGGGATATCTATCAGCCCCAGCATTTT. Encoded protein: CASSEGTGDIYQPQHF.